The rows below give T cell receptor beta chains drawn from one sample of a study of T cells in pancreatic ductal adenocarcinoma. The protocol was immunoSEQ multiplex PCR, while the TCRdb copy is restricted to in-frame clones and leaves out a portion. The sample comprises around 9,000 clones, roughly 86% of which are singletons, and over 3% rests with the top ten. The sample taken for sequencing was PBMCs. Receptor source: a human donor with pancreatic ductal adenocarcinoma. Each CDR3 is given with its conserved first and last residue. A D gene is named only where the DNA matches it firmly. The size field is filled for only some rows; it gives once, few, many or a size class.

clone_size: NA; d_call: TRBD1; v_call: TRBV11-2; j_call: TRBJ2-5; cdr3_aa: CASTAGTGETQYF; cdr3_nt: TGTGCCAGCACCGCTGGGACAGGAGAGACCCAGTACTTC
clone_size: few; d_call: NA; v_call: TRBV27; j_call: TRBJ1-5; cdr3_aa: CASSPWGVDQPQHF; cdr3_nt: TGTGCCAGCAGTCCATGGGGGGTAGATCAGCCCCAGCATTTT
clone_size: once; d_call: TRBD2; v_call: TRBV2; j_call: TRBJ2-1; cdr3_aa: CASSWTSGREAEQFF; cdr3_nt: TGTGCCAGCAGTTGGACTAGCGGGAGAGAGGCTGAGCAGTTCTTC
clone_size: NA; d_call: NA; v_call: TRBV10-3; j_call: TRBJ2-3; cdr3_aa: CAISVAGGGTDTQYF; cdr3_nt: TGTGCCATCAGTGTGGCGGGTGGGGGCACGGATACGCAGTATTTT
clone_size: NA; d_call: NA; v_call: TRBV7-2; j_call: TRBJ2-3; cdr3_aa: CASSQDGGRTDTQYF; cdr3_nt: TGTGCCAGCAGCCAGGACGGAGGGAGGACAGATACGCAGTATTTT
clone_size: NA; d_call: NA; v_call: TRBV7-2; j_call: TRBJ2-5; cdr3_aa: CASSLARETQYF; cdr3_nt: TGTGCCAGCAGCTTAGCGAGGGAGACCCAGTACTTC
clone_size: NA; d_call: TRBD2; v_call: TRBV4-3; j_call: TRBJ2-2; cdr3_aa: CASSRRASGSGGELFF; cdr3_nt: TGCGCCAGCAGCCGCAGGGCAAGCGGGAGCGGCGGGGAGCTGTTTTTT
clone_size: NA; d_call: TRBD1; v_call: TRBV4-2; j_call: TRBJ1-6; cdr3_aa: CASSLTGGNSPLHF; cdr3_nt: TGTGCCAGCAGCTTGACAGGGGGAAATTCACCCCTCCACTTT
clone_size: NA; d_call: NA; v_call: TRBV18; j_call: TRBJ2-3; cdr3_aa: CASSPRQSDTQYF; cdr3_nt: TGTGCCAGCTCACCGCGACAGTCAGATACGCAGTATTTT
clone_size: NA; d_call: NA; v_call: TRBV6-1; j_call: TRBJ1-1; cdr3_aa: CASTQRRGNTEAFF; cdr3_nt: TGTGCCAGCACTCAGAGGAGAGGGAACACTGAAGCTTTCTTT
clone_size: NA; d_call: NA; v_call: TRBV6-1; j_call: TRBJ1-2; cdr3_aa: CASMRKDMRNYGYTF; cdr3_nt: TGTGCCAGCATGCGGAAGGATATGAGAAACTATGGCTACACCTTC
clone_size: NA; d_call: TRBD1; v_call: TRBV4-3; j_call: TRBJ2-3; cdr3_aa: CASSQGWTGGDTQYF; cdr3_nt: TGCGCCAGCAGCCAAGGATGGACAGGTGGAGATACGCAGTATTTT
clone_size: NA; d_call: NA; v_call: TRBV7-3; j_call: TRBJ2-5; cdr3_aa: CASSFNSGAGETQYF; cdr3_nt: TGTGCCAGCAGCTTTAACTCAGGGGCGGGTGAGACCCAGTACTTC
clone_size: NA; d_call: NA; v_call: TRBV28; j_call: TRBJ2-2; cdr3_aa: CAPTRGNTGELFF; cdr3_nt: TGTGCCCCGACCCGGGGTAACACCGGGGAGCTGTTTTTT
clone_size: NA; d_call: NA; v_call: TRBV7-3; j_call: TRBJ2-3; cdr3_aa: CASSAGTDTDTQYF; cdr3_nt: TGTGCCAGCAGCGCGGGGACAGACACAGATACGCAGTATTTT
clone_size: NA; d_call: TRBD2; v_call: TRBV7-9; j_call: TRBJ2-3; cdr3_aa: CAIQGTSGKDTQYF; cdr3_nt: TGTGCCATCCAGGGGACTAGCGGGAAAGATACGCAGTATTTT
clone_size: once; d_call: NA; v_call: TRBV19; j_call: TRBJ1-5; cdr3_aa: CASTGGGYSNQPQHF; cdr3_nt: TGTGCCAGTACGGGGGGCGGGTATAGCAATCAGCCCCAGCATTTT
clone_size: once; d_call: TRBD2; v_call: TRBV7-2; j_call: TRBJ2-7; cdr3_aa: CASSTPSGTYEQYF; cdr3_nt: TGTGCCAGCAGCACCCCAAGCGGGACCTACGAGCAGTACTTC
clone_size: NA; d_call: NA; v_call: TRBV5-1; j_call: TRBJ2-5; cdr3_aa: CASSYRYESRAETQYF; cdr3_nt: TGCGCCAGCAGCTACCGATATGAGTCCCGAGCGGAGACCCAGTACTTC